This record covers a single T cell receptor (beta chain). The source of the sample is a study of control samples from healthy donors and cancer patients. The V gene's germline CDR1 is SGHRS and CDR2 YFSETQ. The CDR3 covers 15 residues. Trimming left V 4 bases short and J 0 bases short, with 13 bases between. Clones were read by immunoSEQ multiplex PCR, and TCRdb kept only the in-frame ones, dropping some. Of some 120,000 clones listed, approximately 92% are singletons. The J gene is TRBJ1-1, the V gene TRBV5-1; D not resolved. Material: PBMCs. The sequence derives from a woman aged 45-59 years with colorectal cancer. The CDR3 DNA reads TGCGCCAGCAGCCTCGTTGGAGCCATGAACACTGAAGCTTTCTTT. Amino acids: CASSLVGAMNTEAFF.